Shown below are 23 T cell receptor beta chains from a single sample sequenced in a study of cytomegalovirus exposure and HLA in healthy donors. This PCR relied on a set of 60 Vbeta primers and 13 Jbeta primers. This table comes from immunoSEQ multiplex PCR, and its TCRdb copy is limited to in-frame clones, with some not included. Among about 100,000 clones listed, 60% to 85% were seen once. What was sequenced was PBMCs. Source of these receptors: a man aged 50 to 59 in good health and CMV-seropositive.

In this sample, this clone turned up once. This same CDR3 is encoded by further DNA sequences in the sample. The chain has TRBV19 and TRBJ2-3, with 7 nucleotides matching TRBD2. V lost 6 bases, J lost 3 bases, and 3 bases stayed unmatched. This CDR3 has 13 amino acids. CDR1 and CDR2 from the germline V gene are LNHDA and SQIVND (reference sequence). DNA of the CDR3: TGTGCCAGTAGGGGGGGGTCGACAGATACGCAGTATTTT. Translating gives CASRGGSTDTQYF.

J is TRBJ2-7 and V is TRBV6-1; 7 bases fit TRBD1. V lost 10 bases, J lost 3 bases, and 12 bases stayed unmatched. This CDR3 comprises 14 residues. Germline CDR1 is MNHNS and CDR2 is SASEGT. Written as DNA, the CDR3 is TGTGCCATCCAGACAGGGCAGAGATTCTACGAGCAGTACTTC. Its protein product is CAIQTGQRFYEQYF.

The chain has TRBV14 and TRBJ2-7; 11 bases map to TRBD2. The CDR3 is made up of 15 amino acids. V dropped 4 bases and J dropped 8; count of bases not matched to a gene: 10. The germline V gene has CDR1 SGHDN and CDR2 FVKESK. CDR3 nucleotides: TGTGCCAGCAGCCCTAGCGGGGGGCCTTTTCTCCAGCAGTACTTC. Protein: CASSPSGGPFLQQYF.

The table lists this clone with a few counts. The CDR3 reads CASSQDRLALDTQYF. CDR3 in DNA: TGCGCCAGCAGCCAAGATAGACTAGCCTTAGATACGCAGTATTTT. The genes are TRBV4-3 and TRBJ2-3, with 7 nucleotides matching TRBD2. Looked up from germline, CDR1 is LGHNA and CDR2 is YSLEER. This CDR3 region has 15 residues. J gave up 5 bases and V 0 bases, and 5 bases lay outside the gene matches.

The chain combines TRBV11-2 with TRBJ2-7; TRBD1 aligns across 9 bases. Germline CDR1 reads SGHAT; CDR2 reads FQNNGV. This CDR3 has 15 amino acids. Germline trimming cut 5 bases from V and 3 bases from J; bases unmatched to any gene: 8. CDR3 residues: CASSVNRGQGYEQYF. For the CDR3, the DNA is TGTGCCAGCAGCGTAAATAGGGGACAGGGCTACGAGCAGTACTTC.

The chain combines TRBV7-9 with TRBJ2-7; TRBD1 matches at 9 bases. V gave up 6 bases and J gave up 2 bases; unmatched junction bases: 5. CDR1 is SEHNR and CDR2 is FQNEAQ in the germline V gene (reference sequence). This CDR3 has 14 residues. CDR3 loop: CASSRTGETYEQYF. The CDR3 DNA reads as TGTGCCAGCAGTAGGACAGGGGAAACCTACGAGCAGTACTTC.

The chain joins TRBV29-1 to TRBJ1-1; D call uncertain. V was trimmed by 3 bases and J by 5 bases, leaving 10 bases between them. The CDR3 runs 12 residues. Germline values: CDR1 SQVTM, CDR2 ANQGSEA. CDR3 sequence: CSVEKGVTEAFF. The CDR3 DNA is TGCAGCGTTGAGAAGGGAGTTACTGAAGCTTTCTTT.

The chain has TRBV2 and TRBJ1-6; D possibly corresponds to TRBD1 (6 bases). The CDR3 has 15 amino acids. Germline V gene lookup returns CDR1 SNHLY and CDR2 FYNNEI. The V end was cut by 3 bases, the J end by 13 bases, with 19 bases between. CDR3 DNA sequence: TGTGCCAGCAGTGACCACACAGGGATAGAGAATCCCCTCCACTTT. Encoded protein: CASSDHTGIENPLHF.

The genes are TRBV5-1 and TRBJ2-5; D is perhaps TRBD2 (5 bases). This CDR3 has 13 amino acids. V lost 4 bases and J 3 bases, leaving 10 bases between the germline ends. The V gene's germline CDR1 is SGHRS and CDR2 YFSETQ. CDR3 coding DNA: TGCGCCAGCAGCGTTACCGGGGAAGAGACCCAGTACTTC. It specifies CASSVTGEETQYF.

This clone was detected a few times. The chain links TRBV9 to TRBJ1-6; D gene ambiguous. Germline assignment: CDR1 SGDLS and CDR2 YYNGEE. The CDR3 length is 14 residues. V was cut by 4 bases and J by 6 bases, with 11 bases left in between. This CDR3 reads CASSFVGSNSPLHF. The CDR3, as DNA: TGTGCCAGCAGCTTCGTGGGGAGTAATTCACCCCTCCACTTT.

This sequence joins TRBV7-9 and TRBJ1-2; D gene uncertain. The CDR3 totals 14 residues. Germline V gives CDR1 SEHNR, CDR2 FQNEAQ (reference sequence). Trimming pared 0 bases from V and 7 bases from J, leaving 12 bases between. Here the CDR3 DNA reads TGTGCCAGCAGCTTAGCCCAAGGAGAGGGTGGCTACACCTTC. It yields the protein CASSLAQGEGGYTF.

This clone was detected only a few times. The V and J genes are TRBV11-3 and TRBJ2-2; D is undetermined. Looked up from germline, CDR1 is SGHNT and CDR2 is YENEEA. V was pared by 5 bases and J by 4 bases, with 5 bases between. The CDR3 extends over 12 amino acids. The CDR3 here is CASSHFTGELFF. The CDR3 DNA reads TGTGCCAGCAGCCACTTCACCGGGGAGCTGTTTTTT.

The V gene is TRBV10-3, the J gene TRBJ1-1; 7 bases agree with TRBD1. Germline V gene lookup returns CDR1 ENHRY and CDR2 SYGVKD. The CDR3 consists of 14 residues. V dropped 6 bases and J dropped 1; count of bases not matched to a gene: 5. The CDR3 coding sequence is TGTGCCATCAGAGACAGGGTTGGGAACACTGAAGCTTTCTTT. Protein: CAIRDRVGNTEAFF.

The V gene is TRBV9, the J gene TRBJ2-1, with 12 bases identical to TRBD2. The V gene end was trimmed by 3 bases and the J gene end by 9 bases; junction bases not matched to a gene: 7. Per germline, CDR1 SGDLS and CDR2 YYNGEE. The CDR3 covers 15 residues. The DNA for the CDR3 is TGTGCCAGCAGCGAGGCTAGCGGGGGGGCCAGTGAGCAGTTCTTC. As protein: CASSEASGGASEQFF.

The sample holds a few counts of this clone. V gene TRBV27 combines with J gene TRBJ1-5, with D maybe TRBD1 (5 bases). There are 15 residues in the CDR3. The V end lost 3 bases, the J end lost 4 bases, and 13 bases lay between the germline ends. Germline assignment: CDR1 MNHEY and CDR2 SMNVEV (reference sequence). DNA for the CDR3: TGTGCCAGCAGTTTGTCCCAGGGAGGGAATCAGCCCCAGCATTTT. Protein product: CASSLSQGGNQPQHF.

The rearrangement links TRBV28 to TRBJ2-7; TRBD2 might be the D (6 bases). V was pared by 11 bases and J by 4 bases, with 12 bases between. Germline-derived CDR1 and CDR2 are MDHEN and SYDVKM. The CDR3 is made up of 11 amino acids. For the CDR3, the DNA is TGTGCCTGTCAGGGAGGATACGAGCAGTACTTC. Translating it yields CACQGGYEQYF.

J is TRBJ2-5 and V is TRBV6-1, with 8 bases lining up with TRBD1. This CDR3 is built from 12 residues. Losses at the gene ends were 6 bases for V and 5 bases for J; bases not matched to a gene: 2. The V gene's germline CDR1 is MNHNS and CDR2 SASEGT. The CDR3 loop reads CASSRGPETQYF. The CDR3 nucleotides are TGTGCCAGCAGCAGGGGGCCGGAGACCCAGTACTTC.

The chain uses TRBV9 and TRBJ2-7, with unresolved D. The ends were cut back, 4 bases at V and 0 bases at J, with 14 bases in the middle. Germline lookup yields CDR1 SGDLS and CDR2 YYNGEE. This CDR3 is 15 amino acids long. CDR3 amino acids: CASSTSGVSSYEQYF. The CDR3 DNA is TGTGCCAGCAGCACCAGTGGAGTGAGCTCCTACGAGCAGTACTTC.

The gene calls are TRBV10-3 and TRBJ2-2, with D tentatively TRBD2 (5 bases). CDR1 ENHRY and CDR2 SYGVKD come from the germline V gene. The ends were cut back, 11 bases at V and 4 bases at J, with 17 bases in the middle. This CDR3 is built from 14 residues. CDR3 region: CALKTTGSTGELFF. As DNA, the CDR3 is TGTGCCCTCAAAACGACGGGGAGCACCGGGGAGCTGTTTTTT.

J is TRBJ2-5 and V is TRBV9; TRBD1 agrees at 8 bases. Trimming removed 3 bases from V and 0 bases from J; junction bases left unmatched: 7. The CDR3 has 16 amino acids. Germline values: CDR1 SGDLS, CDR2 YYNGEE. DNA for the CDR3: TGTGCCAGCAGCGCGGGACAGGTCCTCAACCAAGAGACCCAGTACTTC. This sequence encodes CASSAGQVLNQETQYF.

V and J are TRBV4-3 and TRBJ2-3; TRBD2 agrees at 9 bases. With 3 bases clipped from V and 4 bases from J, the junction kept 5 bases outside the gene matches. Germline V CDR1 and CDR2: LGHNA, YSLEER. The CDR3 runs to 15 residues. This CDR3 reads CASSQRGGLADTQYF. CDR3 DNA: TGCGCCAGCAGCCAGCGGGGGGGCCTAGCAGATACGCAGTATTTT.

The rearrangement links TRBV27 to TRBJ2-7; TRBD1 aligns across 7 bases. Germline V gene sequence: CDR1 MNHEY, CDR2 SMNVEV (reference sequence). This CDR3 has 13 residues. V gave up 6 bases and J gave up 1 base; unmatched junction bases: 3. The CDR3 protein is CASRSGGSYEQYF. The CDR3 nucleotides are TGTGCCAGCAGATCAGGGGGATCCTACGAGCAGTACTTC.

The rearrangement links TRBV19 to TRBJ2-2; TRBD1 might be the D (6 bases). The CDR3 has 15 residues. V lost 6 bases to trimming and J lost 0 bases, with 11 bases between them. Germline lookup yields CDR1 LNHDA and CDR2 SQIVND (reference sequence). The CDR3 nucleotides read TGTGCCAGTAGGAACGACAGGTCGAACACCGGGGAGCTGTTTTTT. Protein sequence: CASRNDRSNTGELFF.